This T cell receptor (beta chain) is from a study of CD8 T cells in ankylosing spondylitis. To note about this clonotype: Antigen unknown.

Study results and caveats: In peripheral blood, disease-linked CD8+ clones occurred at relatively low frequencies. Several highly homologous variants made up a TCR beta motif, and this motif appeared characteristic of ankylosing spondylitis blood.

Making the TCR beta libraries involved quantitative 5'-RACE with molecular barcodes. TCRdb itself ran the 5' RACE reads through MiXCR, one entry per CDR3 protein. The repertoire holds 200,000 to 300,000 distinct CDR3 sequences, under 30% seen once, with more than 0.6% in the top ten. Trimming at V came to 6 bases and at J to 8 bases, leaving 10 bases not matched to a gene. Per germline, CDR1 DFQATT and CDR2 SNEGSKA (reference sequence). There are 15 residues in the CDR3. The origin of this receptor is a male donor with ankylosing spondylitis or in good health (not recorded which). This rearrangement joins TRBV20-1 to TRBJ2-3, with 14 bases lining up with TRBD2. Sequencing was done on a sample of blood, either unsorted or a sorted T cell fraction (not recorded which). The CDR3 DNA follows: TGCAGTGCCGGGGGACTAGCGGGGGCCTCTGGTACGCAGTATTTT. Translation gives CSAGGLAGASGTQYF.